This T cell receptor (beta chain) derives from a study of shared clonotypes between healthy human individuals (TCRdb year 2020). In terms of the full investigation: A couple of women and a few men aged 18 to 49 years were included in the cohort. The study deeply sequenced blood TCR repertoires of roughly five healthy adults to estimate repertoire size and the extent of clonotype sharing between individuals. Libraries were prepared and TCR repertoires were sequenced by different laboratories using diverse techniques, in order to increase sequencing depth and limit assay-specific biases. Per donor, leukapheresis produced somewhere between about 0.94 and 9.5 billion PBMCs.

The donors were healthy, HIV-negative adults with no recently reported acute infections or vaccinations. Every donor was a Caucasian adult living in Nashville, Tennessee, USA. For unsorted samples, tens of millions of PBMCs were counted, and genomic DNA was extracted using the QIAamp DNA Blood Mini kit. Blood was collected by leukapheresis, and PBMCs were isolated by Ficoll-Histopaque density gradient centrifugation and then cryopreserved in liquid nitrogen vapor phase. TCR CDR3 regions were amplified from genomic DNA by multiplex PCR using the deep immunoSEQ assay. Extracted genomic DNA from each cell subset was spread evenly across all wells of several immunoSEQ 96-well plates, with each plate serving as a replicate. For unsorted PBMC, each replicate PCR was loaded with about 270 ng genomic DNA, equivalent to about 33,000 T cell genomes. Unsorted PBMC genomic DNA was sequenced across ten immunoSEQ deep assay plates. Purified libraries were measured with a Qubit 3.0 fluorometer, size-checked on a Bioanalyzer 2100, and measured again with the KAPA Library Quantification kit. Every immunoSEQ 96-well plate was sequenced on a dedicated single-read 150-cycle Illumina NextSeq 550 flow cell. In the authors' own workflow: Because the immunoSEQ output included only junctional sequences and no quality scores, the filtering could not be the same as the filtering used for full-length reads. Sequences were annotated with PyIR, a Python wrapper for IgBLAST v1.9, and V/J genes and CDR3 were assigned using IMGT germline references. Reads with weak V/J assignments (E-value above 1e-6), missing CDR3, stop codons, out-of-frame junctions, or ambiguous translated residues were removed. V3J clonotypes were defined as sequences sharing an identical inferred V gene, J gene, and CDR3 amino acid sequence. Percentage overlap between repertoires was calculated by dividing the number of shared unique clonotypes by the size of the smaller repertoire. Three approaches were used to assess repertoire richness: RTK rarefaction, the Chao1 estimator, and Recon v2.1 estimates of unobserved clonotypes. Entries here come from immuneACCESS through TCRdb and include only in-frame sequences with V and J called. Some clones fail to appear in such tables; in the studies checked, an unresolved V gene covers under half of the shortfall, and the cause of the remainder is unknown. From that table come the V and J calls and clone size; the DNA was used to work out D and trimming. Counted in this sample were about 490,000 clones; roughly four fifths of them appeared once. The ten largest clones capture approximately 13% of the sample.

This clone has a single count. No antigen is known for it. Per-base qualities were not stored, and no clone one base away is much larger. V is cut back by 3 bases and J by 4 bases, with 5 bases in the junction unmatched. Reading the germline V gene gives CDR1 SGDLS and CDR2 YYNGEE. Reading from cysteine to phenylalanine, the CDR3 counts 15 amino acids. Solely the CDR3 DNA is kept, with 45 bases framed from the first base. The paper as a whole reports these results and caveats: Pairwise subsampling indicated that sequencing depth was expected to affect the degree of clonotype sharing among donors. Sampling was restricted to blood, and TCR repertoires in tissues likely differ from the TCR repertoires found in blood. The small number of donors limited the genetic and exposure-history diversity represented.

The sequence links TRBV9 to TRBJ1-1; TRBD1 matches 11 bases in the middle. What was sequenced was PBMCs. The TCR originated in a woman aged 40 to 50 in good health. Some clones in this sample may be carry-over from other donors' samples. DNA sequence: TGTGCCAGCAGCGCCGGACAGGGGGCGGTCACTGAAGCTTTCTTT. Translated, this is CASSAGQGAVTEAFF.